This entry describes one T cell receptor (beta chain). Its antigen is not identified. This entry comes from a study of T cell responses to AZD1222 COVID-19 vaccine. This CDR3 comprises 17 residues. V gave up 0 bases and J gave up 0 bases, with 14 bases separating them. In germline, CDR1 is LNHDA, CDR2 SQIVND (reference sequence). The study's findings and limits: White British people made up most donors, females outnumbered males, and clonal diversity was possibly underestimated. An increase in Spike-specific TCR breadth and depth was observed after two AZD1222 doses. Repertoires in all cases were sampled only once the peak T cell response had passed. Spike was spanned by vaccine-associated CD4 TCRs, with dominance at 160-218 and 743-854.

Method: immunoSEQ multiplex PCR; TCRdb's copy keeps in-frame clones and lacks some. The table shows 100,000 or so clones, with around 94% occurring only once. This TCR came from an adult in good health. The chain is built from TRBV19 and TRBJ1-2; D call uncertain. The source was peripheral blood, collected on day 0 of AZD1222 vaccination. This CDR3 is CASSIDVDTVTNYGYTF. The CDR3 nucleotides are TGTGCCAGTAGTATAGATGTAGACACAGTAACTAACTATGGCTACACCTTC. The full variable domain, rest sourced from reference TRBV19 and TRBJ1-2, is DGGITQSPKYLFRKEGQNVTLSCEQNLNHDAMYWYRQDPGQGLRLIYYSQIVNDFQKGDIAEGYSVSREKKESFPLTVTSAQKNPTAFYLCASSIDVDTVTNYGYTFGSGTRLTVV.